The rows below give T cell receptor beta chains drawn from one sample of a study of T cells after posttransplantation cyclophosphamide. Assay: immunoSEQ multiplex PCR; the TCRdb copy retains only in-frame clones and omits some. This table has about 21,000 clones, approximately 92% appearing once. The starting material was PBMCs, obtained roughly 390 days after allogeneic stem cell transplant with calcineurin inhibitor and methotrexate. The origin of the receptors is a female patient in her 30s who received an allogeneic stem cell transplant from an unrelated donor, was CMV-positive, and had acute and chronic GVHD. Some T cells may be the graft donor's. CDR3s include the opening cysteine and the closing phenylalanine or tryptophan. A D gene is named only where the DNA matches it firmly. Only some rows state a clone size, as once, few, many or a class for expanded clones.

TRBV5-1	once	TRBJ2-1	NA	TGCGCCAGCAGCTTTAGTTTAGCATCTGACAATGAGCAGTTCTTC	CASSFSLASDNEQFF
TRBV7-8	NA	TRBJ1-1	TRBD1	TGTGCCAGTACCCTTATAGACGCAGACAGGGCCCTCGAAGCTTTCTTT	CASTLIDADRALEAFF
TRBV11-2	NA	TRBJ2-1	NA	TGTGCCAGCAGCTTAGGATCGGTAGGGGGTTACAATGAGCAGTTCTTC	CASSLGSVGGYNEQFF
TRBV30	NA	TRBJ2-1	NA	TGTGCCAGACAATCCGGGACACGGTACAATGAGCAGTTCTTC	CARQSGTRYNEQFF
TRBV19	NA	TRBJ1-1	NA	TGTGCCAGTAGTATAGACTCGGGGGGAGGCACTGAAGCTTTCTTT	CASSIDSGGGTEAFF
TRBV28	NA	TRBJ1-1	NA	TGTGCCAGCAGCACCCTGGGGAGTCAGAACACTGAAGCTTTCTTT	CASSTLGSQNTEAFF
TRBV6-5	NA	TRBJ2-1	TRBD2	TGTGCCAGCAGTCCCGGGACTAGGTCCCATGAGCAGTTCTTC	CASSPGTRSHEQFF
TRBV9	NA	TRBJ1-1	NA	TGTGCCAGCAGCCCTCCCCCAGGGCTCACTGAAGCTTTCTTT	CASSPPPGLTEAFF
TRBV7-9	NA	TRBJ1-1	TRBD1	TGTGCCAGCAGCGACCCGAGGGACAGAGACACTGAAGCTTTCTTT	CASSDPRDRDTEAFF
TRBV6-6	NA	TRBJ1-6	NA	TGTGCCAGCAGTTACTCAGGAGGGTATAATTCACCCCTCCACTTT	CASSYSGGYNSPLHF
TRBV18	NA	TRBJ1-2	NA	TGTGCCAGCTCACCTGGGGCTGCCTACTATGGCTACACCTTC	CASSPGAAYYGYTF
TRBV19	NA	TRBJ1-1	TRBD1	TGTGCCAGTAGTTCAACAGGGGGGACTGAAGCTTTCTTT	CASSSTGGTEAFF
TRBV30	NA	TRBJ2-3	NA	TGTGCCTGGAGTGTACAGGGCGGGACAGATACGCAGTATTTT	CAWSVQGGTDTQYF
TRBV4-3	NA	TRBJ1-2	NA	TGCGCCAGCAGCCAAGATCTGGGGGGGTCGGATGGCTACACCTTC	CASSQDLGGSDGYTF
TRBV7-9	NA	TRBJ1-1	NA	TGTGCCAGCAGCTTAGTACAGGGCGAGACTTTCTTT	CASSLVQGETFF
TRBV7-9	NA	TRBJ2-1	NA	TGTGCCAGCAGCTTTCTAGGACAGTACAATGAGCAGTTCTTC	CASSFLGQYNEQFF
TRBV10-3	NA	TRBJ2-5	TRBD2	TGTGCCATCAGTGAGTCGACTAGCGCCCTGAGAGCCCAGTACTTC	CAISESTSALRAQYF
TRBV25-1	NA	TRBJ2-1	TRBD2	TGTGCCAGCAGTGAATCTCGGGAGGCGAATGAGCAGTTCTTC	CASSESREANEQFF
TRBV7-6	NA	TRBJ2-1	NA	TGTGCCAGCAGCCCCGGACAGAGCGGGGCATACAATGAGCAGTTCTTC	CASSPGQSGAYNEQFF
TRBV6-5	NA	TRBJ2-5	TRBD2	TGTGCCAGCAGTTACCGGCGGGAGTGGAGAGAGACCCAGTACTTC	CASSYRREWRETQYF
TRBV6-5	NA	TRBJ1-2	TRBD1	TGTGCCAGCTGCATCACCCGACAGGGTGTCGAAGGCTACACCTTC	CASCITRQGVEGYTF
TRBV6-5	NA	TRBJ2-2	TRBD1	TGTGCCAGCAGTTACGGACAGGGGAACACCGGGGAGCTGTTTTTT	CASSYGQGNTGELFF
TRBV9	NA	TRBJ1-4	NA	TGTGCCAGCAGCCCCTCGATGGACTCAAGTAGGGAAAAACTGTTTTTT	CASSPSMDSSREKLFF
TRBV5-1	few	TRBJ2-1	NA	TGCGCCAGCAGCTTGACACAGGGTGGAGGTGAGCAGTTCTTC	CASSLTQGGGEQFF
TRBV10-3	once	TRBJ2-2	TRBD1	TGTGCCATCAGTGATCAAAATCCCACAGGGGACACCGGGGAGCTGTTTTTT	CAISDQNPTGDTGELFF
TRBV11-3	NA	TRBJ1-1	NA	TGTGCCTCTCGGGACTTCGGGAACACTGAAGCTTTCTTT	CASRDFGNTEAFF
TRBV5-1	NA	TRBJ2-1	NA	TGCGCCAGCAGCTTGGTAGGGGGAATCGCAGATGAGCAGTTCTTC	CASSLVGGIADEQFF
TRBV6-5	NA	TRBJ1-2	NA	TGTGCCAGCAGTTCGGGCTATGGCTACACCTTC	CASSSGYGYTF
TRBV2	NA	TRBJ1-4	TRBD1	TGTGCCACACCGGGACAGGGGGCAACTAATGAAAAACTGTTTTTT	CATPGQGATNEKLFF
TRBV6-4	NA	TRBJ2-7	TRBD2	TGTGCCAGCAGTGAGGCGGCGGGAGGGGGCGAGCAGTACTTC	CASSEAAGGGEQYF
TRBV2	NA	TRBJ1-1	NA	TGTGCCAGCAGTGTGAGGGTGGCGAACACTGAAGCTTTCTTT	CASSVRVANTEAFF
TRBV11-3	NA	TRBJ1-2	TRBD1	TGTGCCAGCAGCCCGGGACAGATCATCTATGGCTACACCTTC	CASSPGQIIYGYTF
TRBV6-1	NA	TRBJ1-5	TRBD1	TGTGCCAGCAGAGAATCTGGGACAGGCGGCTTGCCCCAGCATTTT	CASRESGTGGLPQHF
TRBV10-3	NA	TRBJ2-3	TRBD2	TGTGCCATCAGTTCACGAGGACTAGCGGGAAACACAGATACGCAGTATTTT	CAISSRGLAGNTDTQYF
TRBV6-6	NA	TRBJ2-4	NA	TGTGCCAGCAGTTTGGAGCTAGCCAAAAACATTCAGTACTTC	CASSLELAKNIQYF
TRBV7-9	NA	TRBJ2-2	NA	TGTGCCAGCAGTTACCTCAGGGGCCAGACCGGGGAGCTGTTTTTT	CASSYLRGQTGELFF
TRBV11-2	NA	TRBJ2-2	NA	TGTGCCAGCAGCTTTTATGAGGGAGGGAACACCGGGGAGCTGTTTTTT	CASSFYEGGNTGELFF
TRBV4-1	NA	TRBJ2-1	NA	TGCGCCAGCAGCTCCCAGCTAGGCAATGAGCAGTTCTTC	CASSSQLGNEQFF
TRBV9	NA	TRBJ1-2	NA	TGTGCCAGCAGCGTTGCGGGGAACTTCTATGGCTACACCTTC	CASSVAGNFYGYTF
TRBV27	NA	TRBJ1-5	TRBD1	TGTGCCAGCAGTTCCAGACAGGGGAATAGCAATCAGCCCCAGCATTTT	CASSSRQGNSNQPQHF
TRBV19	NA	TRBJ1-2	NA	TGTGCCAGTAGTATAGTGTCAGACAGCGTTCGCTACACCTTC	CASSIVSDSVRYTF
TRBV13	NA	TRBJ2-3	NA	TGTGCCAGCAGCCTACAGGATACGCAGTATTTT	CASSLQDTQYF
TRBV6-1	NA	TRBJ2-5	TRBD2	TGTGCCAGCCTCTCAGGACTAGCAACAGAGACCCAGTACTTC	CASLSGLATETQYF
TRBV7-2	NA	TRBJ2-2	TRBD2	TGTGCCAGCAGCTTAGGCCTAGCGGGTACCGGGGAGCTGTTTTTT	CASSLGLAGTGELFF
TRBV9	NA	TRBJ1-3	NA	TGTGCCAGCAGCCCCCACTCCGGGGAGACCTCTGGAAACACCATATATTTT	CASSPHSGETSGNTIYF
TRBV6-1	NA	TRBJ1-1	NA	TGTGCCAACCAGGGTTCCGGGAACACTGAAGCTTTCTTT	CANQGSGNTEAFF
TRBV28	NA	TRBJ2-1	TRBD2	TGTGCCAGCAGTTTGACCGGGACTAGCGGATACCACAATGAGCAGTTCTTC	CASSLTGTSGYHNEQFF
TRBV19	NA	TRBJ1-1	NA	TGTGCCAGTAGATTTACAGGGATGAACACTGAAGCTTTCTTT	CASRFTGMNTEAFF